This passage covers 14 T cell receptor beta chains from one sample sequenced in a study of identical twins. TCRdb redid the calling of the 5' RACE reads with MiXCR, one entry per CDR3 protein. Counted here are 300,000 to 400,000 distinct CDR3 sequences, 9% to 15% occurring once; the ten biggest clones make up around 7.8%. This sample also belongs to another study, concerning yellow fever vaccine responses in identical twins.

Sequencing was done on a sample of CD8+ T cells sorted from blood. The receptors originated from a woman between 18 and 30 years old in good health.

The rearrangement uses TRBV29-1 and TRBJ2-3, with 11 bases matching TRBD2. Germline loops: CDR1 SQVTM, CDR2 ANQGSEA. Trimming cost V 0 bases and J 2 bases; bases outside gene matches: 10. The CDR3 loop spans 18 amino acids. The CDR3 DNA reads TGCAGCGTTGAAGATTCAGCCTTAGCGGGGGGGATCACAGATACGCAGTATTTT. Amino acids: CSVEDSALAGGITDTQYF.

This clonotype was counted many times. The chain employs TRBV24-1 and TRBJ2-3; 13 nucleotides agree with TRBD2. The CDR3 is 20 amino acids. Germline CDR1 and CDR2: KGHDR and SFDVKD. Trimming at V came to 4 bases and at J to 5 bases, leaving 17 bases not matched to a gene. The CDR3 reads CATSDRRTSTSGRAKDTQYF. Here the CDR3 DNA reads TGTGCCACCAGTGACCGGAGGACCTCAACTAGCGGGAGGGCCAAAGATACGCAGTATTTT.

The V and J genes are TRBV7-9 and TRBJ2-1; 8 bases match TRBD2. The CDR3 runs to 13 residues. Germline lookup yields CDR1 SEHNR and CDR2 FQNEAQ (reference sequence). Trimming took 5 bases from V and 8 from J; bases not matched to a gene: 5. The CDR3 DNA reads as TGTGCCAGCAGCGCCGGGACTAGGGATGAGCAGTTCTTC. This sequence encodes CASSAGTRDEQFF.

In this sample, this clonotype turned up a few times. This rearrangement joins TRBV24-1 to TRBJ2-6; D remains unclear. Germline V gives CDR1 KGHDR, CDR2 SFDVKD. This CDR3 has 14 residues. With 4 bases removed from V and 0 bases from J, the gap between germline ends came to 3 bases. CDR3 region: CATSEASGANVLTF. DNA of the CDR3: TGTGCCACCAGTGAAGCCTCTGGGGCCAACGTCCTGACTTTC.

There are a few counts of this clonotype. This chain links TRBV9 with TRBJ2-1; D perhaps matches TRBD2 (7 bases). Between the trimmed V and J ends, which lost 3 bases and 8 bases, there was a span of 18 bases. Germline assignment: CDR1 SGDLS and CDR2 YYNGEE. The CDR3 loop spans 15 amino acids. CDR3 in amino acids: CASSAQGREWDEQFF. The CDR3 nucleotides read TGTGCCAGCAGCGCCCAGGGGCGGGAGTGGGATGAGCAGTTCTTC.

This clonotype was detected a few times. The CDR3 region has the DNA TGTGCCAGCAGCTTACTAGCAGATAGCTACAATGAGCAGTTCTTC. Protein sequence: CASSLLADSYNEQFF. The chain carries TRBV3-1 and TRBJ2-1, with D perhaps matching TRBD2 (6 bases). Between the trimmed V and J ends, which lost 5 bases and 3 bases, there was a span of 14 bases. Germline values: CDR1 LGHDT, CDR2 YNNKEL (reference sequence). The CDR3 has 15 residues.

This clonotype was counted only a few times. The chain is built from TRBV29-1 and TRBJ2-1, with D perhaps matching TRBD1 or TRBD2 (5 bases each). V gave up 7 bases and J gave up 5 bases, with 18 bases separating them. The CDR3 is 14 amino acids. The germline V gene encodes CDR1 SQVTM and CDR2 ANQGSEA. Written as DNA, the CDR3 is TGCAGCGCCGCCGGGACGGGAAATAACAATGAGCAGTTCTTC. Its protein product is CSAAGTGNNNEQFF.

V usage is TRBV10-2 and J usage is TRBJ2-1; 8 positions agree with TRBD1. In germline, CDR1 is WSHSY, CDR2 SAAADI. The CDR3 consists of 15 residues. The ends lost 5 bases at V and 2 bases at J; junction bases unmatched: 5. CDR3 region: CASSSGTGPYNEQFF. In nucleotides, the CDR3 is TGCGCCAGCAGTTCCGGGACAGGTCCCTACAATGAGCAGTTCTTC.

This clonotype came up a few times. The chain is built from TRBV3-1 and TRBJ1-1, with D hard to call. V was shortened by 2 bases and J by 3 bases, with 16 bases between the two germline ends. The germline gives CDR1 LGHDT, CDR2 YNNKEL (reference sequence). This CDR3 has 16 residues. The CDR3 DNA follows: TGTGCCAGCAGCCAACTACGGGAGGGTGAGGACACTGAAGCTTTCTTT. Translation: CASSQLREGEDTEAFF. Supplemented by reference TRBV3-1 and TRBJ1-1, the full variable domain reads DTAVSQTPKYLVTQMGNDKSIKCEQNLGHDTMYWYKQDSKKFLKIMFSYNNKELIINETVPNRFSPKSPDKAHLNLHINSLELGDSAVYFCASSQLREGEDTEAFFGQGTRLTVV.

This clonotype has more than one count but fewer than ten. The chain joins TRBV28 to TRBJ2-1, with a weak D call TRBD2 (5 bases). Germline V gives CDR1 MDHEN, CDR2 SYDVKM. This CDR3 has 15 amino acids. V lost 6 bases to trimming and J lost 3 bases, with 15 bases between them. This CDR3 reads CASRRTLEGYNEQFF. For the CDR3, the DNA is TGTGCCAGCAGAAGGACCCTTGAGGGCTACAATGAGCAGTTCTTC.

This clonotype was counted between two and nine times. This chain connects TRBV6-5 to TRBJ2-3, with TRBD2 identical over 8 bases. The CDR3 extends over 16 amino acids. J gave up 5 bases and V 1 base, and 8 bases lay outside the gene matches. Per germline, CDR1 MNHEY and CDR2 SVGAGI. CDR3 bases: TGTGCCAGCAGTTACTTTGGGACTAGTAAGATAGATACGCAGTATTTT. This gives the protein CASSYFGTSKIDTQYF.

The genes are TRBV6-2 or TRBV6-3 and TRBJ2-1; the D is unclear. Between the trimmed V and J ends, which lost 2 bases and 3 bases, there was a span of 8 bases. The CDR3 is made up of 14 amino acids. Germline assignment: CDR1 MNHEY and CDR2 SVGEGT. CDR3 protein: CASSYMDVYNEQFF. The CDR3 nucleotides are TGTGCCAGCAGTTACATGGACGTCTACAATGAGCAGTTCTTC.

This clonotype was observed many times. The chain recombines TRBV7-6 with TRBJ2-7; the match to TRBD2 covers 10 bases. J was trimmed by 11 bases and V by 4 bases; bases with no gene match: 11. This CDR3 has 14 residues. The germline CDR1 and CDR2 sequences are SGHVS and FNYEAQ. CDR3 bases: TGTGCCAGCAGCTCGGGACTAGCGAGGTCCCAGAAGTACTTC. Its protein is CASSSGLARSQKYF. The full variable domain, its missing parts supplied by reference TRBV7-6 and TRBJ2-7, is GAGVSQSPRYKVTKRGQDVALRCDPISGHVSLYWYRQALGQGPEFLTYFNYEAQQDKSGLPNDRFSAERPEGSISTLTIQRTEQRDSAMYRCASSSGLARSQKYFGPGTRLTVT.

The V and J genes are TRBV20-1 and TRBJ1-3; D is uncertain. The CDR3 is 15 residues long. Germline V gene data show CDR1 as DFQATT and CDR2 as SNEGSKA (reference sequence). Trimming left V 3 bases short and J 0 bases short, with 12 bases between. DNA for the CDR3: TGCAGTGCTAGGGAGGGTCGAGGCTCTGGAAACACCATATATTTT. Protein sequence: CSAREGRGSGNTIYF.